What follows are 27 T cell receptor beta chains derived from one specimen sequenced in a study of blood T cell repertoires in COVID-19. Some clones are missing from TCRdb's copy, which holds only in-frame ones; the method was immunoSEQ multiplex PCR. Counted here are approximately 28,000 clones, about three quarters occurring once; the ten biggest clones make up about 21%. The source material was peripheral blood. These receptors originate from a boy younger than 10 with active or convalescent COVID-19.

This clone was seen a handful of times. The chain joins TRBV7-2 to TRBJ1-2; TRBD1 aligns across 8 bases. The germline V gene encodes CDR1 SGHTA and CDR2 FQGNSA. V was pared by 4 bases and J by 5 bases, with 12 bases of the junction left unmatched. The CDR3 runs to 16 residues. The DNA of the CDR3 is TGTGCCAGCAGCTGGAAGCCCCAGGGGGCGGTTTATGGCTACACCTTC. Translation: CASSWKPQGAVYGYTF.

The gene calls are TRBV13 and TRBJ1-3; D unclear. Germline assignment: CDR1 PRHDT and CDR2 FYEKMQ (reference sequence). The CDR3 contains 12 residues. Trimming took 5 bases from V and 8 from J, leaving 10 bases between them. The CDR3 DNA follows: TGTGCCAGCAGCGCTGACGGGGACACCATATATTTT. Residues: CASSADGDTIYF.

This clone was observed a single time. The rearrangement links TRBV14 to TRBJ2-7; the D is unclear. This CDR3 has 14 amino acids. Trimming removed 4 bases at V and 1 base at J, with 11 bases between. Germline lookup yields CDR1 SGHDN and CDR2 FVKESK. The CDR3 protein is CASSPLAVSYEQYF. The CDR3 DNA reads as TGTGCCAGCAGCCCCCTCGCGGTATCCTACGAGCAGTACTTC. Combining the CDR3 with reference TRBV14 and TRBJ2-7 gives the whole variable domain EAGVTQFPSHSVIEKGQTVTLRCDPISGHDNLYWYRRVMGKEIKFLLHFVKESKQDESGMPNNRFLAERTGGTYSTLKVQPAELEDSGVYFCASSPLAVSYEQYFGPGTRLTVT.

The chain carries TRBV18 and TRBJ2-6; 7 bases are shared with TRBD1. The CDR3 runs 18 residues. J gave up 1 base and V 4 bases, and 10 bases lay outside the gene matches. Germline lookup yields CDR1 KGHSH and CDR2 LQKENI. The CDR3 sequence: CASSLPGQKKSGANVLTF. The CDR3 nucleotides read TGTGCCAGCTCACTGCCGGGACAGAAAAAATCTGGGGCCAACGTCCTGACTTTC.

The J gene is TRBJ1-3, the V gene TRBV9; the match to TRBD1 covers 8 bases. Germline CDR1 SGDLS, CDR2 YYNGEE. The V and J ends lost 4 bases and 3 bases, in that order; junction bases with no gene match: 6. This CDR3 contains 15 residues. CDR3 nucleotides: TGTGCCAGCAGCCCTAGGACAGGGAGTGGAAACACCATATATTTT. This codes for CASSPRTGSGNTIYF.

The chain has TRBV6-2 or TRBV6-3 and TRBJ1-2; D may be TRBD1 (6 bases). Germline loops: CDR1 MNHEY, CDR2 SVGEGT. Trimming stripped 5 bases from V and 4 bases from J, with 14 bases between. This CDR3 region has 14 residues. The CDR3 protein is CASSVWGQGYGYTF. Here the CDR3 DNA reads TGTGCCAGCAGTGTCTGGGGACAAGGCTATGGCTACACCTTC.

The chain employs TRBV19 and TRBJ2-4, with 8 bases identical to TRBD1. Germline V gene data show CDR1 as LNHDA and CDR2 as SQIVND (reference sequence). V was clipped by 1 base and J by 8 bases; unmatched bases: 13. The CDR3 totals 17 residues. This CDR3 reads CASSIGPRDRKRDIQYF. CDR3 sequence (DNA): TGTGCCAGTAGTATAGGGCCAAGGGACAGGAAGAGAGACATTCAGTACTTC.

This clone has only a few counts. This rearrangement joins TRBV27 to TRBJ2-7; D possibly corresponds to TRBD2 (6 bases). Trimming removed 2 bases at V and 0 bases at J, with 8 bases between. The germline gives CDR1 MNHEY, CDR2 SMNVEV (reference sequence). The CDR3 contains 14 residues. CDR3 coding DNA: TGTGCCAGCAGTTTAGGGGACTTCTCCTACGAGCAGTACTTC. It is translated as CASSLGDFSYEQYF.

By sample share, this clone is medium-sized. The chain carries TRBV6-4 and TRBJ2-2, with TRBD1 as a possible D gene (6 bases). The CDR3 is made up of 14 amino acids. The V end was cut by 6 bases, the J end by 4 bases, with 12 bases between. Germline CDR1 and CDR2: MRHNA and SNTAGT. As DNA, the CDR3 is TGTGCCAGCAGCCTAATGACAGGCACCGGGGAGCTGTTTTTT. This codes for CASSLMTGTGELFF.

CDR3 amino acids: CASSQIGQAPGTQYF. For the CDR3, the DNA is TGCGCCAGCAGCCAAATCGGACAGGCCCCAGGGACCCAGTACTTC. This chain joins TRBV4-1 and TRBJ2-5; 7 nucleotides line up with TRBD1. Trimming at V came to 2 bases and at J to 7 bases, leaving 10 bases not matched to a gene. This CDR3 has 15 amino acids. The germline V gene has CDR1 MGHRA and CDR2 YSYEKL.

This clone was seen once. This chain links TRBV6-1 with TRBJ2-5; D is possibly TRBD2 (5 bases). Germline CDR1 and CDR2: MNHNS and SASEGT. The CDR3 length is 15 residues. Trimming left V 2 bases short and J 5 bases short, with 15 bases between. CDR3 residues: CASSEPVASRETQYF. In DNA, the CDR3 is TGTGCCAGCAGTGAACCGGTGGCTAGCCGGGAGACCCAGTACTTC.

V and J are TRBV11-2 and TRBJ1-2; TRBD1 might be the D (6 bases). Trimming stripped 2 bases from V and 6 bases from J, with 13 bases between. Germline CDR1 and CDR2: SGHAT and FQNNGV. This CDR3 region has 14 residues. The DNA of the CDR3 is TGTGCCAGCAGCTTAAGTCGGGCAGGGGATGGCTACACCTTC. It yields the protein CASSLSRAGDGYTF.

The CDR3, as DNA: TGCAGCGTTCACCAGGCTACGACGAGAGAGCAGTACTTC. This translates into CSVHQATTREQYF. The chain is built from TRBV29-1 and TRBJ2-7; D not resolved. Germline CDR1 reads SQVTM; CDR2 reads ANQGSEA. Trimming stripped 5 bases from V and 7 bases from J, with 18 bases between. This CDR3 spans 13 amino acids.

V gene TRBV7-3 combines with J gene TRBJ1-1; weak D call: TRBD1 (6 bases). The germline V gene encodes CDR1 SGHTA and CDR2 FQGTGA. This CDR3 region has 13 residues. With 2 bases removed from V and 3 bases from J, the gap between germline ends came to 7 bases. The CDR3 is CASSLQGYTEAFF. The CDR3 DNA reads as TGTGCCAGCAGCTTACAGGGGTACACTGAAGCTTTCTTT.

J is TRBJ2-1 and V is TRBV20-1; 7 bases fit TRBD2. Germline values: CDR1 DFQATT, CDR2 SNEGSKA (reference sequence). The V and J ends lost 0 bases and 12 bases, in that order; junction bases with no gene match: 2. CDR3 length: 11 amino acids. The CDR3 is CSARDGRGQFF. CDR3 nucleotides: TGCAGTGCTAGAGATGGGAGGGGGCAGTTCTTC.

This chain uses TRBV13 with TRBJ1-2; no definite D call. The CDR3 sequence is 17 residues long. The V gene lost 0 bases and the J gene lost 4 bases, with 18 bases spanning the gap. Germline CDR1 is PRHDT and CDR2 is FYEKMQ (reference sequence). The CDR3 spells CASSLGVGRRLGYGYTF. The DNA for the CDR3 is TGTGCCAGCAGCTTAGGGGTGGGCAGGAGGCTAGGCTATGGCTACACCTTC.

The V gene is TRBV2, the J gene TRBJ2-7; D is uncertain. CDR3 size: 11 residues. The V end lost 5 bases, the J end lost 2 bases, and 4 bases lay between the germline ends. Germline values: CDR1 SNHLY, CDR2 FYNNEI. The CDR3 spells CASSYTYEQYF. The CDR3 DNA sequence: TGTGCCAGCAGTTACACCTACGAGCAGTACTTC.

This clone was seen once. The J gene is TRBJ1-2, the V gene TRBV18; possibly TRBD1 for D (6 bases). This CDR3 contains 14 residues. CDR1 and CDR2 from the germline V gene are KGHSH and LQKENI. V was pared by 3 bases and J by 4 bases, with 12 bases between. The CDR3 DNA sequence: TGTGCCAGCTCACCCTTGGACAGCAGCTATGGCTACACCTTC. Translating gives CASSPLDSSYGYTF.

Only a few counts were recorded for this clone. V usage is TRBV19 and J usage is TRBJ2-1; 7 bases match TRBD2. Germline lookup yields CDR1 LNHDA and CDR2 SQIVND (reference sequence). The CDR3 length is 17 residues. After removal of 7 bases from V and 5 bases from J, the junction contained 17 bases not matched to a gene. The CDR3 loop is CASIDTGAGTRHNEQFF. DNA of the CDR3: TGTGCCAGTATCGATACCGGAGCGGGGACTCGGCACAATGAGCAGTTCTTC.

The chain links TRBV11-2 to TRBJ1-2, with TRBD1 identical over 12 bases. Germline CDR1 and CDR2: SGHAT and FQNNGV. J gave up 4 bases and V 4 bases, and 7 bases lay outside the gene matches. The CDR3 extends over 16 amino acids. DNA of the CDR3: TGTGCCAGCAGCTCCTCCGGGACAGGGGGCGGCTATGGCTACACCTTC. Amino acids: CASSSSGTGGGYGYTF. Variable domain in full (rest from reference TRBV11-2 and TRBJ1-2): EAGVAQSPRYKIIEKRQSVAFWCNPISGHATLYWYQQILGQGPKLLIQFQNNGVVDDSQLPKDRFSAERLKGVDSTLKIQPAKLEDSAVYLCASSSSGTGGGYGYTFGSGTRLTVV.

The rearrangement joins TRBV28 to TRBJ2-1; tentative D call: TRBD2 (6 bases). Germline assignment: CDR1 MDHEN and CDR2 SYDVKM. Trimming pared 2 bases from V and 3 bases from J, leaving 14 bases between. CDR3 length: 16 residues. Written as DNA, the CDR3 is TGTGCCAGCAGTTTACGCGGGGAGCGGAACTACAATGAGCAGTTCTTC. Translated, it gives CASSLRGERNYNEQFF. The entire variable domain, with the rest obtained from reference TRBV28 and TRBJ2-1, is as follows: DVKVTQSSRYLVKRTGEKVFLECVQDMDHENMFWYRQDPGLGLRLIYFSYDVKMKEKGDIPEGYSVSREKKERFSLILESASTNQTSMYLCASSLRGERNYNEQFFGPGTRLTVL.

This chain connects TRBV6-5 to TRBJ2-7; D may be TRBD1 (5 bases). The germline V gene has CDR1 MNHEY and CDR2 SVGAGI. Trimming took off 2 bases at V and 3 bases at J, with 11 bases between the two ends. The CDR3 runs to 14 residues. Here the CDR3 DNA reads TGTGCCAGCAGTTACAGGGGCGCAGGCTACGAGCAGTACTTC. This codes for CASSYRGAGYEQYF.

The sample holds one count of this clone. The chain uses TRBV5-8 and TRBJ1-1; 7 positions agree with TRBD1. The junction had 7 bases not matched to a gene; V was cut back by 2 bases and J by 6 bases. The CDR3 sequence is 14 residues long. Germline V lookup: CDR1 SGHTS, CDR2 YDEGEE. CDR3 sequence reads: CASSFRQGRAEAFF. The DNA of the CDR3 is TGTGCCAGCAGCTTTAGACAGGGTCGGGCTGAAGCTTTCTTT.

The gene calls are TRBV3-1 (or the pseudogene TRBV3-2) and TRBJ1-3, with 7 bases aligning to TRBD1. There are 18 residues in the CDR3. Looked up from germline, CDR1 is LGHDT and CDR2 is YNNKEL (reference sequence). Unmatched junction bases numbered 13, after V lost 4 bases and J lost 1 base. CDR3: CASSLSGTERLSGNTIYF. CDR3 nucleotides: TGTGCCAGCAGCCTTTCGGGGACAGAGCGACTTTCTGGAAACACCATATATTTT.

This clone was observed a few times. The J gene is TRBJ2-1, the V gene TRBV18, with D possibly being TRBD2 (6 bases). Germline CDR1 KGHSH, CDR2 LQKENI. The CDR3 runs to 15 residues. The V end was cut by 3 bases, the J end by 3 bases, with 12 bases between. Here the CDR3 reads CASSPNGGRYNEQFF. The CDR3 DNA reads TGTGCCAGCTCACCTAACGGGGGACGCTACAATGAGCAGTTCTTC.

CDR3 nucleotides: TGTGCCTGGAGTCCCGGGACAGGGAAAAGGGGGGGGAATCAGCCCCAGCATTTT. The encoded protein is CAWSPGTGKRGGNQPQHF. This sequence joins TRBV30 and TRBJ1-5; TRBD1 matches at 9 bases. Germline loops: CDR1 GTSNPN, CDR2 SVGIG (reference sequence). CDR3 length: 18 amino acids. V lost 2 bases, J lost 4 bases, and 15 bases stayed unmatched.

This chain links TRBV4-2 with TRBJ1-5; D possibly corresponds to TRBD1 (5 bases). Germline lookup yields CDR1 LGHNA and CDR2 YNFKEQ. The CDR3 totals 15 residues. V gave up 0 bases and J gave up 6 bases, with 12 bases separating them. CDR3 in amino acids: CASSQDIDQGQPQHF. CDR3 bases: TGTGCCAGCAGCCAAGATATCGATCAGGGTCAGCCCCAGCATTTT.